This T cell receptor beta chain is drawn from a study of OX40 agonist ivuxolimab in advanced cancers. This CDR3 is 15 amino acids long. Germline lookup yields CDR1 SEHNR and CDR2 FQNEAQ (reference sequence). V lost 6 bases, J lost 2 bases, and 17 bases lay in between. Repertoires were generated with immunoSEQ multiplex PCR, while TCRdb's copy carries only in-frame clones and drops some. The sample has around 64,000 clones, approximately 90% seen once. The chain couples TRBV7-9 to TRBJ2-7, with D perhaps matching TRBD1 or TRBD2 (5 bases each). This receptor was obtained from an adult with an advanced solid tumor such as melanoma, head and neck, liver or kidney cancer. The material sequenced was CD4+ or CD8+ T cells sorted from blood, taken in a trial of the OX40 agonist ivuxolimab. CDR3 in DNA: TGTGCCAGCAGACGGGGTGGGGACGCAACCTACGAGCAGTACTTC. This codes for CASRRGGDATYEQYF.